This T cell receptor (beta chain) was sequenced during a study of blood T cell repertoires in COVID-19. Assay used: immunoSEQ multiplex PCR; TCRdb lists only in-frame clones, some missing. This sample carries about 170,000 clones, 82% of them seen once, and the ten largest clones take approximately 7%. This receptor was taken from a woman in her thirties or forties with COVID-19, enrolled during active disease. The sample taken for sequencing was peripheral blood.

In DNA form, the CDR3 reads TGTGCCTCGGAGGAGGACACTGAAGCTTTCTTT. Its translation is CASEEDTEAFF. The gene calls are TRBV30 and TRBJ1-1; D not resolved. Trimming removed 7 bases from V and 3 bases from J, with 9 bases in between. This CDR3 contains 11 residues. Germline CDR1 is GTSNPN and CDR2 is SVGIG (reference sequence).